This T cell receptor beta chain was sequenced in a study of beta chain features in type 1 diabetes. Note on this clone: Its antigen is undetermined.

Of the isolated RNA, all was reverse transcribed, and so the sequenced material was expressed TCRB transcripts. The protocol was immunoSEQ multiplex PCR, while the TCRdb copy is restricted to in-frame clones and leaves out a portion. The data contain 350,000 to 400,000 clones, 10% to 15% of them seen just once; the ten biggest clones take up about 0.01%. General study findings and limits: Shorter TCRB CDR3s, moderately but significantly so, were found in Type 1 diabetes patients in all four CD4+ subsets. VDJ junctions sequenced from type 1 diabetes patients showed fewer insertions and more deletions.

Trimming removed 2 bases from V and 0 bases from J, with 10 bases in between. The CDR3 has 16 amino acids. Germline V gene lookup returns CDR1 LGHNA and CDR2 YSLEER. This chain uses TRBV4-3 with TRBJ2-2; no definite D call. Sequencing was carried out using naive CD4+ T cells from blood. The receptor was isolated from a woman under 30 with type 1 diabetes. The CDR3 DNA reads TGCGCCAGCAGCCAACGTGGCGGCTCGAACACCGGGGAGCTGTTTTTT. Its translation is CASSQRGGSNTGELFF.